The present TCR beta chain was sequenced within a study of T cells after yellow fever vaccination. This clonotype has only a few counts. Antigen specificity is unknown. Germline V gene sequence: CDR1 SGHRS, CDR2 YFSETQ. The CDR3 has 15 amino acids. The J segment lost 1 base and the V segment lost 6 bases, leaving 7 bases of the junction unmatched. Study-wide results and caveats: Relatively few clonotypes were ones that appeared in both CD4 and CD8 compartments. One caveat is that FACS-sorted repertoires could contain abundant clonotypes contaminating from the bulk population. Booster sampling recovered most clones from primary vaccination (around 97% CD4, roughly 88% CD8).

TCRdb called the 5' RACE reads again in MiXCR, with one record for every CDR3 protein. Counted here are 110,000 to 150,000 distinct CDR3 sequences, under 8% occurring once; the ten biggest clones make up 0.5% to 0.65%. The rearrangement uses TRBV5-1 and TRBJ2-5; 9 bases are shared with TRBD2. The source is a man younger than 40 who received the YFV17D yellow fever vaccine. Sequencing used CD4+ T cells sorted from PBMCs, obtained 10 days after the yellow fever booster vaccination. The CDR3 loop reads CASKGLARPQETQYF. The CDR3 nucleotides are TGCGCCAGCAAAGGACTAGCGCGCCCCCAAGAGACCCAGTACTTC.